This T cell receptor beta chain derives from a study of beta chain features in type 1 diabetes (dated by TCRdb to 2016 to 2018). For the wider study: No differences in mean age, gender distribution, total cell number or subset yield were found between patients and healthy donors. Across all samples, some 100,000,000 sorted cells were examined, and cell number per subset correlated strongly with RNA yield. The study compared TCRB repertoires of sorted circulating CD4+ T cell subsets between recently diagnosed type 1 diabetes patients and matched healthy donors. Naive and central memory subsets were obtained from all 30 or so donors, but regulatory and stem cell-like memory subsets were isolated from only 8 patients and roughly eight healthy donors. Study-wide conclusions, independent of this receptor: Because small numbers of individuals were included in the HLA sub-analyses, any influence of HLA type on TCRB rearrangement was left unresolved. Because cDNA rather than genomic DNA was sequenced, highly expressing activated cells could have been over-represented, although no difference in activation and CD3 levels was found between groups. Naive, central memory and regulatory TCRB repertoires appeared to be more alike among patients than among healthy donors. Type 1 diabetes patients showed a moderate but significant shortening of TCRB CDR3 length in all four CD4+ subsets. Fewer insertions and more nucleotide deletions at VDJ recombination sites were observed in patients with type 1 diabetes, implying thymic rearrangement abnormalities. PCR might favor shorter templates, but patient and control samples were amplified and corrected together, so any skew would affect both groups equally.

The entire isolated RNA was reverse transcribed using the High Capacity cDNA Reverse Transcription Kit, and thus expressed TCRB transcripts were sequenced. Deep immunoSEQ sequencing was applied to naive, central memory and regulatory T cell samples, giving an average of roughly 3.5 million total reads per sample. After sorted cells were lysed in RLT buffer, RNA was extracted with DNase-treated RNeasy Micro or Mini kits, with the choice depending on cell number. Each cell subset was processed separately to prevent cross-contamination, with patient and healthy donor samples processed together. The immunoSEQ multiplex PCR was used to amplify TCRB sequences from cDNA, generating 87-bp fragments that spanned the CDR3 region. Amplicons were sequenced on the Illumina HiSeq platform. Per the source publication's procedure: PCR bias was corrected computationally using synthetic template baselines, and reads within Hamming distance 2 were collapsed, with unmergeable singletons discarded. Reads were aligned to IMGT to assign V, D and J genes, CDR3 length, and insertions or deletions at six rearrangement sites. Clonotype counts were normalized to sorted cell number within each subset before computing true diversity and Gini coefficients with the tcR R package. The overlap coefficient, calculated on TCRB nucleotide sequences, was used to quantify repertoire sharing. As a proxy for the pre-selection repertoire, out-of-frame TCRB sequences from naive cells were analyzed. TCRdb re-hosts the immuneACCESS table, in-frame sequences only. Its copies lack some clones; in the studies checked, an unresolved V gene accounts for under half of them, and the cause for the rest is not known. V and J calls and clone size follow that table, whereas D and trimming were derived from the DNA. The sample table records 500,000 to 800,000 clones; roughly an eighth of these occur just once. The ten largest clones represent approximately 0.11% of the sample.

This clone has only a few counts. Its antigen has not been determined. The input lacks base qualities; no much larger clone sits a single base away. Each donor gave one peripheral blood draw, averaging roughly 0.11 L, which was collected into heparinised tubes. A BD FACSAria II and a panel including CD45RO, CCR7, CD25, CD127, CD95 and CD27 were used to sort naive, central memory, regulatory and stem cell-like memory CD4+ T cells. Purity was above 98% for every sorted population. Right away, PBMCs were isolated by Lymphoprep density gradient centrifugation and were stained directly, with no culture step. Samples were stained and sorted in pairs, with one healthy donor and one patient per experiment, so that batch effects were minimized. CDR1 is given as ENHRY and CDR2 as SYGVKD, both from the germline V gene. The CDR3 runs 13 residues from the cysteine to the phenylalanine. Just the 39-base CDR3 DNA is kept, in frame starting at base 1. The junction shows trimming of 3 bases on V and 4 bases on J, plus 9 bases between the germline ends.

Material: naive CD4+ T cells from blood. The cell subset or site label of this sample denotes: true naive CD4+ T cells. The chain couples TRBV10-3 to TRBJ1-2; possibly the D gene is TRBD1, per 5 matching bases. The TCR comes from a man under 40 with type 1 diabetes. The sequenced DNA is TGTGCCATCAGTGAAGACAGAAGCTATGGCTACACCTTC. The encoded protein is CAISEDRSYGYTF.